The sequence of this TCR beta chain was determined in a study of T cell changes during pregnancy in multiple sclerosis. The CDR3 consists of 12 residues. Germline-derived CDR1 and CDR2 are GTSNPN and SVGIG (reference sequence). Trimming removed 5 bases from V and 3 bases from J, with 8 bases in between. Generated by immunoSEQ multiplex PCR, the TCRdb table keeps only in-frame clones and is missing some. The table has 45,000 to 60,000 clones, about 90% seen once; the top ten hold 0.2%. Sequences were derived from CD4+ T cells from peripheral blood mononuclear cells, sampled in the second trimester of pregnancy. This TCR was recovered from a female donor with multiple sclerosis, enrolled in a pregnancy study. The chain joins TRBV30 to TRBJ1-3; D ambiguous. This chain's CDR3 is CAWCAGGNTIYF. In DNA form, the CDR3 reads TGTGCCTGGTGTGCCGGTGGAAACACCATATATTTT.